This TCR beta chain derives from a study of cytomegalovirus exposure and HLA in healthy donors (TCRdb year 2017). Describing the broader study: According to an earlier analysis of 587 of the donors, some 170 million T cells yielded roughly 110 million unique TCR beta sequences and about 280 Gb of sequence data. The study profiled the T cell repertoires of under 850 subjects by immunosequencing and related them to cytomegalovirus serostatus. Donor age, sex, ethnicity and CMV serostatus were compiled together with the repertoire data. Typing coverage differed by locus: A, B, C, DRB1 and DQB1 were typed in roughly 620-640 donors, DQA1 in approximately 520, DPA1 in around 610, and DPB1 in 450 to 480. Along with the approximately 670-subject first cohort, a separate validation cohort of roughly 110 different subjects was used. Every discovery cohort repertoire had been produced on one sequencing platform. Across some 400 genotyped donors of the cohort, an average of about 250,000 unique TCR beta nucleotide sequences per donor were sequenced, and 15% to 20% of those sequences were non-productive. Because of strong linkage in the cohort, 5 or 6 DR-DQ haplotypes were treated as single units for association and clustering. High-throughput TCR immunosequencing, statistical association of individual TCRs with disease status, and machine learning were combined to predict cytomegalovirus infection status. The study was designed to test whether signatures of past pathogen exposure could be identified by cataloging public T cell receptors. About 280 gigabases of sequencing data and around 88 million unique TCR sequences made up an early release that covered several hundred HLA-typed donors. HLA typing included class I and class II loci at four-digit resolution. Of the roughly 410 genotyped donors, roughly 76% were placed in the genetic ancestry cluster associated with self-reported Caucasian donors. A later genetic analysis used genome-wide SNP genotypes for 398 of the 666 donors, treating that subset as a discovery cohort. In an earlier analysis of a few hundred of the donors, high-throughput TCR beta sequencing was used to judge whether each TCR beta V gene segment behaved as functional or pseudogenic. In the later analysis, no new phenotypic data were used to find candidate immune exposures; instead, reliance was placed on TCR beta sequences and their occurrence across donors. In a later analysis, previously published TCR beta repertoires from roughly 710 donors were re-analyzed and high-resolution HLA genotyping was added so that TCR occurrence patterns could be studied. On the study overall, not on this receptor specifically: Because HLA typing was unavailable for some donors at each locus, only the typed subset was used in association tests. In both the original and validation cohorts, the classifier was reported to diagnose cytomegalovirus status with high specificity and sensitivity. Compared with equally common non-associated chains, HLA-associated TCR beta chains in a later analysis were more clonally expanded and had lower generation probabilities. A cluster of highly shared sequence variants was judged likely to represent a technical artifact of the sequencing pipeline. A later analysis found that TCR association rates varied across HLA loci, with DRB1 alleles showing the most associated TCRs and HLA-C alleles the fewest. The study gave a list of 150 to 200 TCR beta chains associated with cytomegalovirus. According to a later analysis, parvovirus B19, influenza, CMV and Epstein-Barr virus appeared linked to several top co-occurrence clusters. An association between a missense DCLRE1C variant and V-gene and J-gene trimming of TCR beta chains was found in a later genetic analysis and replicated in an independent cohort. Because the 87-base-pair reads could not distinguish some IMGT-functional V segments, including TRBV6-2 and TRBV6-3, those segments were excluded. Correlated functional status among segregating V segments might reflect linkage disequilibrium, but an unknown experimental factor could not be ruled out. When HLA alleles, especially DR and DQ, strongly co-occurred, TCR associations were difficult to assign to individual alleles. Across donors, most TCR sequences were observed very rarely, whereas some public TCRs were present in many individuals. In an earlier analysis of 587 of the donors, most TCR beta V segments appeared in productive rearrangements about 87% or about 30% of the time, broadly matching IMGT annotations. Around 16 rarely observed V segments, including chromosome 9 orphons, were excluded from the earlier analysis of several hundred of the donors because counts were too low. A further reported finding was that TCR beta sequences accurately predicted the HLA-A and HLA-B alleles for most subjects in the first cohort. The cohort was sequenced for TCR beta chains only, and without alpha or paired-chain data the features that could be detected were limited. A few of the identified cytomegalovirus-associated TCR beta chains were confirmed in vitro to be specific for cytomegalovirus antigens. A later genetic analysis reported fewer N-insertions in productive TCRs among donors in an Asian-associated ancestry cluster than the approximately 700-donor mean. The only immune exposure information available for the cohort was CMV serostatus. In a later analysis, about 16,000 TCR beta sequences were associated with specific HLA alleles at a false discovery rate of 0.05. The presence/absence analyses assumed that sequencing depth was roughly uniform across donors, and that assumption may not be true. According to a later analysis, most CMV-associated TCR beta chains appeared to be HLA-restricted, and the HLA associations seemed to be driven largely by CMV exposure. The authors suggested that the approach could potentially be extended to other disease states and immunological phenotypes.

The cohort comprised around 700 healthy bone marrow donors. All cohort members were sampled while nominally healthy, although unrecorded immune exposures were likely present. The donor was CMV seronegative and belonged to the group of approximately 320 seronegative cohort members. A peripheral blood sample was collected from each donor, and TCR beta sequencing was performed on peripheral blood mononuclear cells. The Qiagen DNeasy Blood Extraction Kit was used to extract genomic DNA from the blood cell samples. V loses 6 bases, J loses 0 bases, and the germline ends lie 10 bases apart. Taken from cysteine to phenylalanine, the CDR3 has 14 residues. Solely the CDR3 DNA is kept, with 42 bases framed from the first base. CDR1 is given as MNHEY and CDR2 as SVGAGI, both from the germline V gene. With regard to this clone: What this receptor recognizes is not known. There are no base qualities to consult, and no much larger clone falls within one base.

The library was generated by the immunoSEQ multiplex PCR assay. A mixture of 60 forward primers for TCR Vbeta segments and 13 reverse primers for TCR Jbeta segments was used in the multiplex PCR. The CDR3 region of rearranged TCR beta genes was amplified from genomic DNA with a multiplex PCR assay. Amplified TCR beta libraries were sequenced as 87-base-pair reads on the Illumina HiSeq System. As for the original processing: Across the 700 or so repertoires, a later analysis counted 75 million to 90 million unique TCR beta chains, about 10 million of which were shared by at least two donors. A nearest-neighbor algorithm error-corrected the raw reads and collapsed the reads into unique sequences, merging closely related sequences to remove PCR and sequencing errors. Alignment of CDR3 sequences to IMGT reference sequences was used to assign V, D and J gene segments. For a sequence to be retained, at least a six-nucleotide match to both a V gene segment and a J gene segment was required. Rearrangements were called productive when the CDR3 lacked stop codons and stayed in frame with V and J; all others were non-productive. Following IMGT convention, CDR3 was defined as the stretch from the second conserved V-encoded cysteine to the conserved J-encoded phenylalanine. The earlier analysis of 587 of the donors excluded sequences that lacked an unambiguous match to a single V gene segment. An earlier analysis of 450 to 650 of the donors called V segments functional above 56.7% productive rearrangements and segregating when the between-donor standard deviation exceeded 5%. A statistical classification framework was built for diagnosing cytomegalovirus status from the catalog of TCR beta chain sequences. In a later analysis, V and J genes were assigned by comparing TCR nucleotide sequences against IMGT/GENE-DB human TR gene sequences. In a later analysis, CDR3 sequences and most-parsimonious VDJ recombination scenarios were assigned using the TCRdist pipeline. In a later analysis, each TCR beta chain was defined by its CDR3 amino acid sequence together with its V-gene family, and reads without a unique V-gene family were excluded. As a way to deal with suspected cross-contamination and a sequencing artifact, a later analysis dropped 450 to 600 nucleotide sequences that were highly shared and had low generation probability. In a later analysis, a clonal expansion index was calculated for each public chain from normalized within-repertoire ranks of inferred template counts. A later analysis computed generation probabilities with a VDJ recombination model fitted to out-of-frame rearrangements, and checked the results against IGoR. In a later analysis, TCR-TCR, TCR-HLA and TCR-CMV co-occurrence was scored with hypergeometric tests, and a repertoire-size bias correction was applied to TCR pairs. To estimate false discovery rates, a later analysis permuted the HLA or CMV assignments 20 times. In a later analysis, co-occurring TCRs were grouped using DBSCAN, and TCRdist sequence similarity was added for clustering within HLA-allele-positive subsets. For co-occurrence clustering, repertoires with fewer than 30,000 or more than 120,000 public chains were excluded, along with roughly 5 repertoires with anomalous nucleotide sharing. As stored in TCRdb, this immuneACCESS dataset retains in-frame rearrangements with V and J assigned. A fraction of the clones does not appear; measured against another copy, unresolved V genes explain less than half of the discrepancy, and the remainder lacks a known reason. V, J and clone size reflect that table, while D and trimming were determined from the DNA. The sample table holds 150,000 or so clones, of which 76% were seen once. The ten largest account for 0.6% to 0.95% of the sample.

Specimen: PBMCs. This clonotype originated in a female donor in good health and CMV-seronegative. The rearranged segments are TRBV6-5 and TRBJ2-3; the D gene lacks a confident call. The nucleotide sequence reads TGTGCCAGCAGACTGACTTTTAGCACAGATACGCAGTATTTT. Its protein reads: CASRLTFSTDTQYF.